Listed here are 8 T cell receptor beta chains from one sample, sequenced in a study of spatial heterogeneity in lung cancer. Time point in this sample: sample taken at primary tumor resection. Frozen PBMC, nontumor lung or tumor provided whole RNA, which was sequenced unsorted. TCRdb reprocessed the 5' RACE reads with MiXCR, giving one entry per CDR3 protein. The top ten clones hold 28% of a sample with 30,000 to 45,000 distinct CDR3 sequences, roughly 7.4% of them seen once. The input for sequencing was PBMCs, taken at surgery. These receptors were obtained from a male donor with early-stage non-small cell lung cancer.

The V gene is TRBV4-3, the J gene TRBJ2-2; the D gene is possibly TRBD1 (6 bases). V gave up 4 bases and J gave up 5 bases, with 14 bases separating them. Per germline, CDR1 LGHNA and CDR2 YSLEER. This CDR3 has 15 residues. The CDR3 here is CASSPQQGSTGELFF. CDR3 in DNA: TGCGCCAGCAGCCCCCAACAGGGATCTACCGGGGAGCTGTTTTTT.

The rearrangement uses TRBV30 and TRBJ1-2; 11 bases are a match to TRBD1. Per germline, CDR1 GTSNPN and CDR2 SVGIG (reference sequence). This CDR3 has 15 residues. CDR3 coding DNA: TGTGCATCCCCCGGACAGGGGGCGCGAAGCGGTGGCTACACCTTC. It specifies CASPGQGARSGGYTF.

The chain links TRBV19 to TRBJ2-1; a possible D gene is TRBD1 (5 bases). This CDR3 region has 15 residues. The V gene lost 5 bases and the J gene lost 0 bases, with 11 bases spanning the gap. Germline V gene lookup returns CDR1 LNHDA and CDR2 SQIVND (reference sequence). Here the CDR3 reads CASSVQVSSYNEQFF. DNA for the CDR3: TGTGCCAGTAGTGTACAGGTTAGCTCCTACAATGAGCAGTTCTTC.

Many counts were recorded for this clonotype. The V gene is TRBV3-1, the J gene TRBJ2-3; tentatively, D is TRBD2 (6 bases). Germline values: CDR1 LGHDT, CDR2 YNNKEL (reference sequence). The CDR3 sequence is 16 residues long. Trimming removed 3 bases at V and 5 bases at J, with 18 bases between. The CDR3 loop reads CASSHRARGSEDTQYF. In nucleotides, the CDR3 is TGTGCCAGCAGCCATCGGGCTCGGGGGTCGGAAGATACGCAGTATTTT.

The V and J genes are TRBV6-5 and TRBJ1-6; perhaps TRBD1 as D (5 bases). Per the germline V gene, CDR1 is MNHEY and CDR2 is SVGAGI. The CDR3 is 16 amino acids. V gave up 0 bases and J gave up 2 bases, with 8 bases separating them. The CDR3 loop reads CASSYSRVAYNSPLHF. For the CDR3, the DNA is TGTGCCAGCAGTTACTCCAGGGTTGCCTATAATTCACCCCTCCACTTT.

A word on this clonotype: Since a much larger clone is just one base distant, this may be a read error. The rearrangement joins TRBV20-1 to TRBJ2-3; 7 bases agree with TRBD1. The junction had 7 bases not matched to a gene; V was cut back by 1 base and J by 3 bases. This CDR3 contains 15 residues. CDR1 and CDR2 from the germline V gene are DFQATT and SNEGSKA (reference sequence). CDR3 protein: CSARAGTEGTDTQYF. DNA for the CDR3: TGCAGTGCTAGAGCCGGGACAGAGGGTACAGATACGCAGTATTTT.

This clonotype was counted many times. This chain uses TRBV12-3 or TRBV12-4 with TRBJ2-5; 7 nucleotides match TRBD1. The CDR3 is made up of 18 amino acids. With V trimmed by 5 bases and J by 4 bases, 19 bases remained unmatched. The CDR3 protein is CASSHSKEVMGQRETQYF. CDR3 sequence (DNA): TGTGCCAGCAGTCACTCTAAAGAAGTTATGGGACAGCGAGAGACCCAGTACTTC.

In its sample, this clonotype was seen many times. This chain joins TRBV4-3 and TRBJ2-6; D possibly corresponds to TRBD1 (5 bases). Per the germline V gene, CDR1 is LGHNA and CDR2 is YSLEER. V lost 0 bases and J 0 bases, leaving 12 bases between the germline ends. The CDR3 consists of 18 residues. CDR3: CASSQDLTGGSGANVLTF. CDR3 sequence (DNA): TGCGCCAGCAGCCAAGATCTTACAGGCGGCTCTGGGGCCAACGTCCTGACTTTC.